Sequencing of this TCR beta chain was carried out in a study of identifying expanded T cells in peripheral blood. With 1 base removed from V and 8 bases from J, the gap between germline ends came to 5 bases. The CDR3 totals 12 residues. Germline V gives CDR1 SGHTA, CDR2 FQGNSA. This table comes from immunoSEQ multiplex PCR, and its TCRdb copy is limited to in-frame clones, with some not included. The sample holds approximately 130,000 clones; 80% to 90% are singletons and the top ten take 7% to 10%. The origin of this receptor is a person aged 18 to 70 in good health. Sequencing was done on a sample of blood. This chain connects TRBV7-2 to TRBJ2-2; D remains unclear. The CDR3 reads CASSLDKGELFF. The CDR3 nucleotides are TGTGCCAGCAGCTTAGATAAAGGGGAGCTGTTTTTT.